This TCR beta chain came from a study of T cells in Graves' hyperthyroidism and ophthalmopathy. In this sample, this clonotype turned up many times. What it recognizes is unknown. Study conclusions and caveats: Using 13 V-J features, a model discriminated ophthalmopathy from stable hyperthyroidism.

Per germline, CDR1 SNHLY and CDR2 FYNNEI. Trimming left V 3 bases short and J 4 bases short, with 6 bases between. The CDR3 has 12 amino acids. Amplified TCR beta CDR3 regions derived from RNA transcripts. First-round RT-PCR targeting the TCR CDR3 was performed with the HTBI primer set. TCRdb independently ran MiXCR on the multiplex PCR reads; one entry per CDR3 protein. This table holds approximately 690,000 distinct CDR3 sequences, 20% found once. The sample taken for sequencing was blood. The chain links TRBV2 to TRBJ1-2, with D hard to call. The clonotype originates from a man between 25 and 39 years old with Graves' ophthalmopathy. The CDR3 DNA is TGTGCCAGCAGTGACGGTAGCTATGGCTACACCTTC. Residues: CASSDGSYGYTF. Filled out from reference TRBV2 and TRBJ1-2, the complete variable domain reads EPEVTQTPSHQVTQMGQEVILRCVPISNHLYFYWYRQILGQKVEFLVSFYNNEISEKSEIFDDQFSVERPDGSNFTLKIRSTKLEDSAMYFCASSDGSYGYTFGSGTRLTVV.